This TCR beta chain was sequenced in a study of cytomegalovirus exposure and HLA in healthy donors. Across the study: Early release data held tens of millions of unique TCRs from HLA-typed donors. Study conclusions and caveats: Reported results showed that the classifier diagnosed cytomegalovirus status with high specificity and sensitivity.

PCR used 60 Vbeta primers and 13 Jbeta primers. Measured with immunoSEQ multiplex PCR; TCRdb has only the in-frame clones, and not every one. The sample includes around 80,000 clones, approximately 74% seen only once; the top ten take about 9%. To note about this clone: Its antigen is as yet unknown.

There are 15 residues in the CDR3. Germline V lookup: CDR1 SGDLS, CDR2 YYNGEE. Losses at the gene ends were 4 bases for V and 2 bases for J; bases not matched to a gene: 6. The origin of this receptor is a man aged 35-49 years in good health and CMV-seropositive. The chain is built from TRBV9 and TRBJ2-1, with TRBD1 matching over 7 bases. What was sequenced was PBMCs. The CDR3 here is CASSLGTAAYNEQFF. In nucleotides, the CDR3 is TGTGCCAGCAGCCTCGGGACAGCCGCCTACAATGAGCAGTTCTTC.